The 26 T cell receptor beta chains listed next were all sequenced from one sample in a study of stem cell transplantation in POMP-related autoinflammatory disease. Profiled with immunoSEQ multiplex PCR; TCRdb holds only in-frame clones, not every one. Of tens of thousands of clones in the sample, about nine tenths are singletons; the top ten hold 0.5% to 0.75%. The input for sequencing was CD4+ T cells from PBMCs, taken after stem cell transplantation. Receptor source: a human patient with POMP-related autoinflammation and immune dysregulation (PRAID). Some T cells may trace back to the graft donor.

CDR3 sequence (DNA): TGTGCCAGCAGTTGGACCGCTAATGAAAAACTGTTTTTT. This sequence encodes CASSWTANEKLFF. The chain couples TRBV12-3 or TRBV12-4 to TRBJ1-4; no clear D gene. V dropped 4 bases and J dropped 3 bases, with 6 bases sitting between them. CDR3 size: 13 residues.

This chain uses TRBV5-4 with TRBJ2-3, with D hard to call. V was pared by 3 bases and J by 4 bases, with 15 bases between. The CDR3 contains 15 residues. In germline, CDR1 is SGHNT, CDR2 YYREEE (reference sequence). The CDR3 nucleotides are TGTGCCAGCAGCTCATCTAGTTGGGTGGCAGATACGCAGTATTTT. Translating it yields CASSSSSWVADTQYF.

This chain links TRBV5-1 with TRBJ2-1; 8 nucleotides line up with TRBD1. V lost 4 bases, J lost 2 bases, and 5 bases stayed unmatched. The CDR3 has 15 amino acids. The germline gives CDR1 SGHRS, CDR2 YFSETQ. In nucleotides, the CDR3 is TGCGCCAGCAGCCCCGACAGGGGTCCCTACAATGAGCAGTTCTTC. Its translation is CASSPDRGPYNEQFF.

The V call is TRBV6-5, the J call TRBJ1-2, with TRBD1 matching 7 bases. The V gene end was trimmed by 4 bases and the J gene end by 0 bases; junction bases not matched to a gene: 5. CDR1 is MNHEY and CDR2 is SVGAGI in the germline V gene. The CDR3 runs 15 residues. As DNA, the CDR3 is TGTGCCAGCAGTTCATACAGGGGAACTAACTATGGCTACACCTTC. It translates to CASSSYRGTNYGYTF.

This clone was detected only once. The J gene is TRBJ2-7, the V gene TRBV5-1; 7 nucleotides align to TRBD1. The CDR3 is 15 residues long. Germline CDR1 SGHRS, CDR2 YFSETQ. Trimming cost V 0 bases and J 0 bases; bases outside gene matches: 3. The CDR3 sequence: CASSLGDRTSYEQYV. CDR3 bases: TGCGCCAGCAGCTTGGGGGACAGAACCTCCTACGAGCAGTACGTC.

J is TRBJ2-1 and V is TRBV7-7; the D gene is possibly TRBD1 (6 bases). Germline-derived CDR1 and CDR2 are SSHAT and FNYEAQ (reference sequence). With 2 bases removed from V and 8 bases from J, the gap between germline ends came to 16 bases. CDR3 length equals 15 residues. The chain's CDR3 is CASSLSPGQFDEQFF. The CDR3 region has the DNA TGTGCCAGCAGCTTAAGCCCCGGACAGTTCGATGAGCAGTTCTTC.

In DNA, the CDR3 is TGTGCCAGCAGTTTCTCCGGGACAGCCGGCTACACCTTC. Translating gives CASSFSGTAGYTF. The chain uses TRBV28 and TRBJ1-2; 7 bases line up with TRBD1. J was trimmed by 8 bases and V by 3 bases; bases with no gene match: 6. The germline V gene has CDR1 MDHEN and CDR2 SYDVKM. This CDR3 contains 13 residues.

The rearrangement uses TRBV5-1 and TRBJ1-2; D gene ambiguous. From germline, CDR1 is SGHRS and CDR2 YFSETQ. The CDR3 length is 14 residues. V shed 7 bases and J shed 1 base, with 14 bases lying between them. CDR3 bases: TGCGCCAGCGGGCTGCTGAGTAATAACTATGGCTACACCTTC. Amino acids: CASGLLSNNYGYTF. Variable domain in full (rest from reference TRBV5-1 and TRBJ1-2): KAGVTQTPRYLIKTRGQQVTLSCSPISGHRSVSWYQQTPGQGLQFLFEYFSETQRNKGNFPGRFSGRQFSNSRSEMNVSTLELGDSALYLCASGLLSNNYGYTFGSGTRLTVV.

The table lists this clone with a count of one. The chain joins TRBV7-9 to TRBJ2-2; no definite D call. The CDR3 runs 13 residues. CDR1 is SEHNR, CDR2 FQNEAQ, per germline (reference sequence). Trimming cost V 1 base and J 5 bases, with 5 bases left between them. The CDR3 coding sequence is TGTGCCAGCAGCTTAGGGGAAACCGGGGAGCTGTTTTTT. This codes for CASSLGETGELFF.

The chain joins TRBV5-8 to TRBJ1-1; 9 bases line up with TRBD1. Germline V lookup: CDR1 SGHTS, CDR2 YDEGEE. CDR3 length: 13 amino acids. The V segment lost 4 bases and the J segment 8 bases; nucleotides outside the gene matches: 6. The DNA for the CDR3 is TGTGCCAGCAGCCCCCGGGACAGGGAGGAAGCTTTCTTT. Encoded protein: CASSPRDREEAFF.

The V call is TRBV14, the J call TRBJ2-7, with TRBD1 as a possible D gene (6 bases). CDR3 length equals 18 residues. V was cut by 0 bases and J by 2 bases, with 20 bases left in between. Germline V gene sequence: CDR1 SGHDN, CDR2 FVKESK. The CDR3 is CASSQDRYRVRETYEQYV. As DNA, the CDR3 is TGTGCCAGCAGCCAAGATCGATACAGGGTTCGGGAAACCTACGAGCAGTACGTC.

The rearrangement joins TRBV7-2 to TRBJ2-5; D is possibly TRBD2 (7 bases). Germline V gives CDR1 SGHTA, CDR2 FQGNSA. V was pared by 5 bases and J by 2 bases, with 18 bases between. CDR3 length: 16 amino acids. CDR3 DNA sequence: TGTGCCAGCAGCCCCGGCGCGGGGGCGGCACAAGAGACCCAGTACTTC. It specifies CASSPGAGAAQETQYF.

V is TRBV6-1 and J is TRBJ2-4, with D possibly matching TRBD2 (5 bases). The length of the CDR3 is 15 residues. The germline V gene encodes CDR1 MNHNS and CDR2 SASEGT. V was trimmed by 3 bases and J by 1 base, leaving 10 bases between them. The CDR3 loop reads CASSDLPGAKNIQYF. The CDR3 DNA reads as TGTGCCAGCAGTGACCTCCCGGGGGCCAAAAACATTCAGTACTTC.

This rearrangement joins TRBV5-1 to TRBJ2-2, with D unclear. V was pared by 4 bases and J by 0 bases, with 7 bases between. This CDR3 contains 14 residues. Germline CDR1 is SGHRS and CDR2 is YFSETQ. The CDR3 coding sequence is TGCGCCAGCAGCCCGGCATCGAACACCGGGGAGCTGTTTTTT. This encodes CASSPASNTGELFF. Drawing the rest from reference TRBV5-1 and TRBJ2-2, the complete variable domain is KAGVTQTPRYLIKTRGQQVTLSCSPISGHRSVSWYQQTPGQGLQFLFEYFSETQRNKGNFPGRFSGRQFSNSRSEMNVSTLELGDSALYLCASSPASNTGELFFGEGSRLTVL.

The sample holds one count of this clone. The CDR3 nucleotides read TGTGCCAGCAGGGGCGGGAGGGAGGAGCAGTACTTC. The encoded protein is CASRGGREEQYF. The chain couples TRBV5-4 to TRBJ2-7; 9 bases fit TRBD2. The CDR3 covers 12 residues. Germline CDR1 and CDR2: SGHNT and YYREEE (reference sequence). J gave up 7 bases and V 5 bases, and 4 bases lay outside the gene matches.

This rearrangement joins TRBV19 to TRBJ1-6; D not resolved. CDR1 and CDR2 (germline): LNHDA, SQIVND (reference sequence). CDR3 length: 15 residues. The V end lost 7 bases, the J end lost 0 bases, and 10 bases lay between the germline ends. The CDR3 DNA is TGTGCCAGTACCTTCGTTAGCTCCTATAATTCACCCCTCCACTTT. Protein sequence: CASTFVSSYNSPLHF.

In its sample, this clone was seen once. CDR3 coding DNA: TGTGCCAGCAAGCCGACTCGGGACTACAATGAGCAGTTCTTC. Translation gives CASKPTRDYNEQFF. The gene calls are TRBV6-5 and TRBJ2-1, with a possible D match to TRBD2 (5 bases). V lost 7 bases and J 3 bases, leaving 13 bases between the germline ends. The CDR3 is 14 amino acids. The germline CDR1 and CDR2 sequences are MNHEY and SVGAGI.

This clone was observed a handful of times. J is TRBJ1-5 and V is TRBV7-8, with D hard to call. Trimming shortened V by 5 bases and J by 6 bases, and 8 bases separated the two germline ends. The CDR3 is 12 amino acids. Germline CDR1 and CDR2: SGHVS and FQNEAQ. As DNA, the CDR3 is TGTGCCAGCAGCCCCTCTGGTCAGCCCCAGCATTTT. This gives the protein CASSPSGQPQHF.

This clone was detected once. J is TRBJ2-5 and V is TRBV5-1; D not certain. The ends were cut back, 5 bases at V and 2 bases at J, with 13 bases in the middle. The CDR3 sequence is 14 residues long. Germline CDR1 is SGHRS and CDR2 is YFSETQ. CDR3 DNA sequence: TGCGCCAGCAGGCTCGACGAAAGACAAGAGACCCAGTACTTC. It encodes CASRLDERQETQYF.

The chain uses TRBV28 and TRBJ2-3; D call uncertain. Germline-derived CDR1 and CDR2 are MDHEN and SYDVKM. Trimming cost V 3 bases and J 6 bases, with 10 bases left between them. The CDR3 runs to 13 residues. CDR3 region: CASSLGPRDTQYF. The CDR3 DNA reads TGTGCCAGCAGTTTGGGCCCCCGGGATACGCAGTATTTT.

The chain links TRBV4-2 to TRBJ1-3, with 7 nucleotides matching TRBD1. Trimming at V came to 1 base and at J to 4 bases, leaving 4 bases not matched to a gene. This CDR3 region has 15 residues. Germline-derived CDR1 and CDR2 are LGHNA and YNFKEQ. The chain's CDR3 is CASSQGYRGGNTIYF. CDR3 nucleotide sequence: TGTGCCAGCAGCCAAGGTTACAGGGGAGGAAACACCATATATTTT.

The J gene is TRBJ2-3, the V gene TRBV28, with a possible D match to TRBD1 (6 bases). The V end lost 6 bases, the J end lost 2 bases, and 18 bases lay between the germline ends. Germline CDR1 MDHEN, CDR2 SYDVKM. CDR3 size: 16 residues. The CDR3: CASSFSDRGYTDTQYF. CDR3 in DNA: TGTGCCAGCAGCTTTTCGGACAGAGGATACACAGATACGCAGTATTTT.

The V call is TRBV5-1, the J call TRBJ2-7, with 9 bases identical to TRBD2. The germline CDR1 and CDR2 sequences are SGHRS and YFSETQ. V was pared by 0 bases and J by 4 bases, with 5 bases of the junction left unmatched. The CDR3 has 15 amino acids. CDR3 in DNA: TGCGCCAGCAGCTTGGTGGCGGGAGGGCCTTACGAGCAGTACTTC. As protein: CASSLVAGGPYEQYF.

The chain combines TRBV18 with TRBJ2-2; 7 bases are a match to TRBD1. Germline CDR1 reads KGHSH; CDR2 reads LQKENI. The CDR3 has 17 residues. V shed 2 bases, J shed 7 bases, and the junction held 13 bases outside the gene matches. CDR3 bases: TGTGCCAGCTCACCAAAGGGGACAGTCATTGGCCACGGGGAGCTGTTTTTT. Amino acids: CASSPKGTVIGHGELFF.

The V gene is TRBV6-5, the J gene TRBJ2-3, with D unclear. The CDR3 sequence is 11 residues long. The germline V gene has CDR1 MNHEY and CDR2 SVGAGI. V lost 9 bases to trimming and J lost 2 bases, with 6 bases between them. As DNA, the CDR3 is TGTGCCAGTAGAGCCACAGATACGCAGTATTTT. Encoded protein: CASRATDTQYF.

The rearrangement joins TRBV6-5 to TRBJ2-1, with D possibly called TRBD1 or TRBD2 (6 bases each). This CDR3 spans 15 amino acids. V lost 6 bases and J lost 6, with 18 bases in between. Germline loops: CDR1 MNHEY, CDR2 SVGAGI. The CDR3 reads CASRGGRLTINEQFF. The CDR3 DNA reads TGTGCCAGCAGGGGGGGCAGACTTACGATCAATGAGCAGTTCTTC.